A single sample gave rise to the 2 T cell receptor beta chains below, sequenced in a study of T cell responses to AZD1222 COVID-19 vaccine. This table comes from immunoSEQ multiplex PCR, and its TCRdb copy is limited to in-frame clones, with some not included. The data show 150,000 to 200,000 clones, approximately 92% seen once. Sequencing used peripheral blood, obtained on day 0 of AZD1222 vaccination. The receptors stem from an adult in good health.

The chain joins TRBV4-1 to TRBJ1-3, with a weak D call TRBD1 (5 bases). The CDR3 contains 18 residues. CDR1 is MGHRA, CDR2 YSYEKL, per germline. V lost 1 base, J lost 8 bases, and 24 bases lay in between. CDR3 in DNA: TGCGCCAGCAGCCAAGGGAGAGGGGCCCTCGAAATCCGTGACACCATATATTTT. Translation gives CASSQGRGALEIRDTIYF.

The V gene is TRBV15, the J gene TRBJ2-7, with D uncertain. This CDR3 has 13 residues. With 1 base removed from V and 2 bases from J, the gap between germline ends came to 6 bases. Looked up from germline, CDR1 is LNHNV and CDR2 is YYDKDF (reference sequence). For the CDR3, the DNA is TGTGCCACCAGCAGAGGTAGAACCTACGAGCAGTACTTC. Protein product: CATSRGRTYEQYF. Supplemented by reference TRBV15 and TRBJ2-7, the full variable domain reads DAMVIQNPRYQVTQFGKPVTLSCSQTLNHNVMYWYQQKSSQAPKLLFHYYDKDFNNEADTPDNFQSRRPNTSFCFLDIRSPGLGDTAMYLCATSRGRTYEQYFGPGTRLTVT.